This T cell receptor beta chain came from a study of vaccination effects on CD4 cells after COVID-19. Study information: Each participant received a vaccine that was either BNT162b2 or mRNA-1273, given as two doses. Study-level results: Clones from infection and from vaccination both contracted markedly late after vaccination.

This CDR3 is built from 16 residues. J gave up 2 bases and V 1 base, and 6 bases lay outside the gene matches. CDR1 and CDR2 (germline): SGDLS, YYNGEE. Some clones are missing from TCRdb's copy, which holds only in-frame ones; the method was immunoSEQ multiplex PCR. This table has about 14,000 clones, around 80% appearing once. Of note for this clone: As yet, its antigen is unknown.

Antigen-specific CD4+ T cells expanded by the ViraFEST assay with viral peptide pools were then sequenced. Culture lasted about ten days before CD4+ T cell isolation. IL-2 medium supplanted half the medium on days 3 and 7. The chain is built from TRBV9 and TRBJ2-1; 7 bases line up with TRBD2. The clonotype comes from a human donor who received a COVID-19 vaccine. Material: CD4+ T cells from PBMCs cultured with HCoV-229E spike peptides, obtained before COVID-19 vaccination. CDR3 sequence: CASSVLAVTAYNEQFF. CDR3 nucleotides: TGTGCCAGCAGCGTACTAGCGGTTACTGCCTACAATGAGCAGTTCTTC.